This T cell receptor (beta chain) was profiled in a study of PD-1 blockade in classical Hodgkin lymphoma. On the study more broadly: Patients in the cohort were put on intravenous nivolumab, 3 mg/kg every 2 weeks. Findings and caveats of the study: Whatever underlies the repertoire differences (possibly disease activity or prior therapy) remains undefined.

This CDR3 is built from 17 residues. Germline loops: CDR1 SGDLS, CDR2 YYNGEE. The germline V and J ends were trimmed by 2 bases and 6 bases, with 20 bases remaining between them. Time point here: cycle 4 day 1 (C4D1), after more than 5 weeks of nivolumab. In every patient, relapse followed autologous stem cell transplantation, while exposure to brentuximab vedotin differed. For this clone: Its antigen is unidentified.

The protocol was immunoSEQ multiplex PCR, while the TCRdb copy is restricted to in-frame clones and leaves out a portion. The sample includes fewer than 50,000 clones, just under 80% of them seen just once. The sequences come from peripheral blood mononuclear cells (PBMCs), collected before the fourth cycle of nivolumab. The V and J genes are TRBV9 and TRBJ2-2; D is possibly TRBD1 or TRBD2 (7 bases each). The sequence derives from a human donor with classical Hodgkin lymphoma. The CDR3 DNA is TGTGCCAGCAGCGTGATCCCAGGGGGGGGTTTCGCCGGGGAGCTGTTTTTT. Encoded protein: CASSVIPGGGFAGELFF.